The 22 T cell receptor beta chains in this list originate from one sample, sequenced in a study of blood T cell repertoires in COVID-19. Sequencing used immunoSEQ multiplex PCR; TCRdb keeps in-frame clones, though not all of them. The sample consists of about 130,000 clones, around 89% of them appearing once. Sequenced material: peripheral blood. The receptor set was obtained from a man between 65 and 85 years old with active COVID-19.

The chain combines TRBV24-1 with TRBJ2-2; 8 bases align to TRBD2. The CDR3 sequence is 14 residues long. Per germline, CDR1 KGHDR and CDR2 SFDVKD. V lost 1 base and J lost 7; bases outside the gene matches: 1. The CDR3 here is CATSDFGGDGELFF. The CDR3 DNA sequence: TGTGCCACCAGTGATTTCGGGGGGGACGGGGAGCTGTTTTTT.

V and J are TRBV3-1 (or the pseudogene TRBV3-2) and TRBJ2-7, with a weak D call TRBD2 (6 bases). This CDR3 contains 16 residues. Germline CDR1 LGHDT, CDR2 YNNKEL (reference sequence). The V end lost 4 bases, the J end lost 2 bases, and 18 bases lay between the germline ends. Here the CDR3 reads CASSPPAVAAPYEQYF. CDR3 coding DNA: TGTGCCAGCAGCCCGCCCGCCGTAGCGGCCCCCTACGAGCAGTACTTC.

The rearrangement links TRBV6-2 or TRBV6-3 to TRBJ1-6; D not certain. From germline, CDR1 is MNHEY and CDR2 SVGEGT. Trimming removed 4 bases from V and 10 bases from J, with 17 bases in between. This CDR3 has 15 residues. CDR3 loop: CASSLVGLELSPLHF. In DNA, the CDR3 is TGTGCCAGCAGTTTGGTGGGCCTTGAGCTGTCACCCCTCCACTTT.

The chain carries TRBV6-5 and TRBJ1-1; 7 positions agree with TRBD1. This CDR3 comprises 15 residues. With 7 bases clipped from V and 1 base from J, the junction kept 9 bases outside the gene matches. The germline CDR1 and CDR2 sequences are MNHEY and SVGAGI. As DNA, the CDR3 is TGTGCCAGCACCAGGGGGAATCAGAAGAACACTGAAGCTTTCTTT. It codes for CASTRGNQKNTEAFF.

The chain carries TRBV28 and TRBJ2-7; TRBD2 is a possible D gene (6 bases). Trimming stripped 7 bases from V and 0 bases from J, with 13 bases between. Germline V gene sequence: CDR1 MDHEN, CDR2 SYDVKM. The CDR3 consists of 14 residues. This CDR3 reads CASNSGESSYEQYF. The CDR3 coding sequence is TGTGCCAGCAATAGCGGAGAGAGCTCCTACGAGCAGTACTTC.

CDR3 region: CASSQRTSGTYNEQFF. The CDR3 nucleotides are TGTGCCAGCAGCCAACGTACTAGCGGGACCTACAATGAGCAGTTCTTC. This chain joins TRBV4-2 and TRBJ2-1; TRBD2 aligns across 10 bases. There are 16 residues in the CDR3. Per germline, CDR1 LGHNA and CDR2 YNFKEQ. V was clipped by 2 bases and J by 2 bases; unmatched bases: 3.

The count of this clone is one. This sequence joins TRBV27 and TRBJ1-1; D not resolved. This CDR3 has 15 amino acids. CDR1 and CDR2 from the germline V gene are MNHEY and SMNVEV (reference sequence). The germline V and J ends were trimmed by 0 bases and 3 bases, with 11 bases remaining between them. In DNA, the CDR3 is TGTGCCAGCAGTTTATCCCTTGAGGGCCACACTGAAGCTTTCTTT. Residues: CASSLSLEGHTEAFF.

The gene calls are TRBV5-1 and TRBJ2-2, with 10 bases aligning to TRBD2. Trimming took 4 bases from V and 0 from J; bases not matched to a gene: 3. CDR3 length equals 16 residues. Looked up from germline, CDR1 is SGHRS and CDR2 is YFSETQ. CDR3 in DNA: TGCGCCAGCAGCATCCTAGCGGGGGCGAACACCGGGGAGCTGTTTTTT. Amino acids: CASSILAGANTGELFF.

The chain links TRBV7-6 to TRBJ2-5, with 7 bases aligning to TRBD2. The length of the CDR3 is 15 residues. CDR1 is SGHVS, CDR2 FNYEAQ, per germline. J was trimmed by 1 base and V by 5 bases; bases with no gene match: 7. The CDR3 region is CASSPLAGRQETQYF. The CDR3 region has the DNA TGTGCCAGCAGCCCCTTAGCGGGCCGCCAAGAGACCCAGTACTTC.

CDR3 region: CASTPRQGPPWNTEAFF. The DNA of the CDR3 is TGTGCCAGTACCCCACGACAGGGGCCGCCATGGAACACTGAAGCTTTCTTT. The chain combines TRBV19 with TRBJ1-1; 8 positions agree with TRBD1. V shed 7 bases and J 1 base; nucleotides not matched to a gene: 14. Germline V gene data show CDR1 as LNHDA and CDR2 as SQIVND (reference sequence). This CDR3 is 17 amino acids long.

The V gene is TRBV10-1, the J gene TRBJ2-5, with D perhaps matching TRBD2 (6 bases). The CDR3 runs 14 residues. Trimming took off 3 bases at V and 3 bases at J, with 11 bases between the two ends. Germline assignment: CDR1 WNHNN and CDR2 SYGVQD (reference sequence). CDR3 nucleotide sequence: TGCGCCAGCAGTGAATCGCGGGGTGAAGAGACCCAGTACTTC. Protein sequence: CASSESRGEETQYF.

The DNA for the CDR3 is TGCGCCAGCCGGGACTCCTCTAGCACAGATACGCAGTATTTT. Translation gives CASRDSSSTDTQYF. The rearrangement uses TRBV5-1 and TRBJ2-3; possible D gene TRBD2, 6 bases. This CDR3 region has 14 residues. In germline, CDR1 is SGHRS, CDR2 YFSETQ. V gave up 7 bases and J gave up 0 bases, with 12 bases separating them.

This rearrangement joins TRBV7-3 to TRBJ2-2; no definite D call. This CDR3 is built from 14 residues. Trimming left V 5 bases short and J 5 bases short, with 12 bases between. Per germline, CDR1 SGHTA and CDR2 FQGTGA. This chain's CDR3 is CASSPRLATGELFF. The CDR3 DNA reads as TGTGCCAGCAGCCCCAGACTCGCAACCGGGGAGCTGTTTTTT.

This chain joins TRBV18 and TRBJ2-1; 7 nucleotides align to TRBD1. After removal of 5 bases from V and 7 bases from J, the junction contained 5 bases not matched to a gene. The CDR3 runs 13 residues. Germline values: CDR1 KGHSH, CDR2 LQKENI. The CDR3 nucleotides are TGTGCCAGCTCATTAGACAGGGATAATGAGCAGTTCTTC. This gives the protein CASSLDRDNEQFF. The full variable domain, in which reference TRBV18 and TRBJ2-1 provide the parts outside the CDR3, is NAGVMQNPRHLVRRRGQEARLRCSPMKGHSHVYWYRQLPEEGLKFMVYLQKENIIDESGMPKERFSAEFPKEGPSILRIQQVVRGDSAAYFCASSLDRDNEQFFGPGTRLTVL.

V usage is TRBV28 and J usage is TRBJ2-3; weak D call: TRBD2 (6 bases). The V end lost 8 bases, the J end lost 1 base, and 16 bases lay between the germline ends. The CDR3 runs 15 residues. Germline loops: CDR1 MDHEN, CDR2 SYDVKM. The CDR3 DNA is TGTGCCAGCCTCCAGGCGGGATTAGGCACAGATACGCAGTATTTT. Encoded protein: CASLQAGLGTDTQYF.

This clone was seen just once. The gene calls are TRBV29-1 and TRBJ2-7; TRBD1 agrees at 9 bases. Germline V gene sequence: CDR1 SQVTM, CDR2 ANQGSEA. J gave up 6 bases and V 7 bases, and 16 bases lay outside the gene matches. The CDR3 has 15 residues. In DNA, the CDR3 is TGCAGCGCAAGCTCCGGGACAGGGATCCAAAGCGAGCAGTACTTC. Amino acid sequence: CSASSGTGIQSEQYF.

The V gene is TRBV7-2, the J gene TRBJ2-7, with a weak D call TRBD2 (7 bases). Germline CDR1 reads SGHTA; CDR2 reads FQGNSA. Trimming took off 2 bases at V and 6 bases at J, with 14 bases between the two ends. The CDR3 contains 14 residues. CDR3 DNA sequence: TGTGCCAGCAGCTTATTAGCGGGCAGGGGCGAGCAGTACTTC. This encodes CASSLLAGRGEQYF. The full variable domain, with the rest looked up from reference TRBV7-2 and TRBJ2-7, is GAGVSQSPSNKVTEKGKDVELRCDPISGHTALYWYRQSLGQGLEFLIYFQGNSAPDKSGLPSDRFSAERTGGSVSTLTIQRTQQEDSAVYLCASSLLAGRGEQYFGPGTRLTVT.

The gene calls are TRBV5-4 and TRBJ2-1; 10 bases line up with TRBD2. The germline V gene has CDR1 SGHNT and CDR2 YYREEE (reference sequence). The CDR3 contains 12 residues. Trimming took 5 bases from V and 15 from J; bases not matched to a gene: 8. DNA of the CDR3: TGTGCCAGCAGGTTAGAGCGGGGGGGGATGTTCTTC. This codes for CASRLERGGMFF.

The chain links TRBV5-1 to TRBJ2-7, with D maybe TRBD2 (5 bases). The V end lost 0 bases, the J end lost 4 bases, and 14 bases lay between the germline ends. This CDR3 region has 15 residues. Germline V gene sequence: CDR1 SGHRS, CDR2 YFSETQ. The CDR3 here is CASSLGGLPPYEQYF. DNA for the CDR3: TGCGCCAGCAGCTTGGGTGGACTCCCCCCTTACGAGCAGTACTTC. Full variable domain (rest looked up from reference TRBV5-1 and TRBJ2-7): KAGVTQTPRYLIKTRGQQVTLSCSPISGHRSVSWYQQTPGQGLQFLFEYFSETQRNKGNFPGRFSGRQFSNSRSEMNVSTLELGDSALYLCASSLGGLPPYEQYFGPGTRLTVT.

Comments on this clone: Additional DNA sequences in this sample encode the identical CDR3. The V and J genes are TRBV7-2 and TRBJ2-7; 8 nucleotides line up with TRBD2. There are 15 residues in the CDR3. Trimming cost V 5 bases and J 2 bases; bases outside gene matches: 8. Germline lookup yields CDR1 SGHTA and CDR2 FQGNSA. The CDR3 bases are TGTGCCAGCAGCAAACTAGCGGACCCCCCCTACGAGCAGTACTTC. Its protein product is CASSKLADPPYEQYF.

The CDR3 DNA reads as TGTGCCAGCAGTTACAGAAACACCGGGGAGCTGTTTTTT. Encoded protein: CASSYRNTGELFF. The chain is built from TRBV2 and TRBJ2-2; D is undetermined. This CDR3 spans 13 amino acids. V lost 5 bases and J lost 2, with 6 bases in between. The V gene's germline CDR1 is SNHLY and CDR2 FYNNEI.

The CDR3 DNA sequence: TGTGCCAGCAGTTTCCAGACTAGCGGGAGGGCTTGGCGGTACGAGCAGTACTTC. Translated, it gives CASSFQTSGRAWRYEQYF. The rearrangement joins TRBV28 to TRBJ2-7; 14 nucleotides line up with TRBD2. The germline CDR1 and CDR2 sequences are MDHEN and SYDVKM. The CDR3 length is 18 residues. The ends lost 3 bases at V and 4 bases at J; junction bases unmatched: 11.